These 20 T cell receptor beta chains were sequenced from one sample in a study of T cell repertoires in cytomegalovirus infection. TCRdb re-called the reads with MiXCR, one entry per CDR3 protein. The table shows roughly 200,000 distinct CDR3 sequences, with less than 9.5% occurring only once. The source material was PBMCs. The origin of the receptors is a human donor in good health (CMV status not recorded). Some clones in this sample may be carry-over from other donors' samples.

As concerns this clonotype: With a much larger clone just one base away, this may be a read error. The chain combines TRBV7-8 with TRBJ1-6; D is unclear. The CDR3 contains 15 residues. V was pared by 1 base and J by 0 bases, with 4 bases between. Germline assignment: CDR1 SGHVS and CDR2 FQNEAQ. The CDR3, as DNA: TGTGCCAGCAGCTTAGAGGGCTCCTATAATTCACCCCTCCACTTT. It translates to CASSLEGSYNSPLHF. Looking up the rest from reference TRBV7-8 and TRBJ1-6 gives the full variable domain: GAGVSQSPRYKVAKRGQDVALRCDPISGHVSLFWYQQALGQGPEFLTYFQNEAQLDKSGLPSDRFFAERPEGSVSTLKIQRTQQEDSAVYLCASSLEGSYNSPLHFGNGTRLTVT.

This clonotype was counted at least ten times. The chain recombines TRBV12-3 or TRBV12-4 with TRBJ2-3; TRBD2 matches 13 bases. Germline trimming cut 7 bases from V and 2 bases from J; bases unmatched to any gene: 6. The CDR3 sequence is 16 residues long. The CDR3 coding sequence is TGTGCCAGCATTCACGGACTAGCGGGAGTCACAGATACGCAGTATTTT. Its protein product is CASIHGLAGVTDTQYF.

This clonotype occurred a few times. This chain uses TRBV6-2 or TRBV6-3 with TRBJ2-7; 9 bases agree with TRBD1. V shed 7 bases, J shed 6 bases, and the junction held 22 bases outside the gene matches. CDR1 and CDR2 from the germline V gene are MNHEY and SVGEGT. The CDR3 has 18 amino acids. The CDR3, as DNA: TGTGCCAGCACGTCACAACCCCCAGGGACAGGGAGGATCTCCGAGCAGTACTTC. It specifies CASTSQPPGTGRISEQYF.

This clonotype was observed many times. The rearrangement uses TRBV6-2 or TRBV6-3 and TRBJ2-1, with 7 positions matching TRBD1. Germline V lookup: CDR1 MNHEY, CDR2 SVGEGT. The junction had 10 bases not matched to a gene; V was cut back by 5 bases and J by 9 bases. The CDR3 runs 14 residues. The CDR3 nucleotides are TGTGCCAGCAGTACCCCCGGGACAGCCCGTGAGCAGTTCTTC. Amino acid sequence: CASSTPGTAREQFF.

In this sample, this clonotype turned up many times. CDR3 DNA sequence: TGTGCCAGCGGCCAGAGGGCAGGACATCGGATCTTTGGCACAGATACGCAGTATTTT. Its protein product is CASGQRAGHRIFGTDTQYF. J is TRBJ2-3 and V is TRBV28, with D perhaps being TRBD1 or TRBD2 (5 bases each). Germline assignment: CDR1 MDHEN and CDR2 SYDVKM. CDR3 size: 19 residues. V lost 8 bases and J 1 base, leaving 28 bases between the germline ends.

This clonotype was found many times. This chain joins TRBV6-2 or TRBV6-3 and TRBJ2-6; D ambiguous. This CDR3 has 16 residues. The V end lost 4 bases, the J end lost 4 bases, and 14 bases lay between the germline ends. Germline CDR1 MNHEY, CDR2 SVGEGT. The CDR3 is CASSSPRVSGANVLTF. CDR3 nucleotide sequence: TGTGCCAGCAGTTCCCCGCGAGTTTCCGGGGCCAACGTCCTGACTTTC.

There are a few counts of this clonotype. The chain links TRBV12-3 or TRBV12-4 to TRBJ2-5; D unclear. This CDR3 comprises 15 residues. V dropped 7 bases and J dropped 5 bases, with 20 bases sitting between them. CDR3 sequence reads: CASTAFPERLETQYF. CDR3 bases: TGTGCCAGCACCGCCTTCCCCGAGCGTTTGGAGACCCAGTACTTC.

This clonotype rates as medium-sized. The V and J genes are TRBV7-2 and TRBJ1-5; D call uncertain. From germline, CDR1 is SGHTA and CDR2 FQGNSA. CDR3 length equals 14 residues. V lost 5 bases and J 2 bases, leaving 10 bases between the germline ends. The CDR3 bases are TGTGCCAGCAGCCATAATCTCGGCAATCAGCCCCAGCATTTT. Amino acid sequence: CASSHNLGNQPQHF.

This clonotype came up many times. This CDR3 reads CASSSQGAGGGDTQYF. The CDR3, as DNA: TGTGCCAGCAGCTCCCAGGGAGCGGGAGGCGGGGATACGCAGTATTTT. V gene TRBV7-2 combines with J gene TRBJ2-3; 9 nucleotides match TRBD2. Germline assignment: CDR1 SGHTA and CDR2 FQGNSA. V lost 4 bases, J lost 6 bases, and 11 bases stayed unmatched. The CDR3 is made up of 16 amino acids.

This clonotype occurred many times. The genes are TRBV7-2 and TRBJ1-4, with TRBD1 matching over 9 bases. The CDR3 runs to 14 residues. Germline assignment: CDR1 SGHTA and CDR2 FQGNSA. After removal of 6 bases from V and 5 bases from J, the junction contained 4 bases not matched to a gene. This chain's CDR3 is CASRTGGENEKLFF. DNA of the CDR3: TGTGCCAGCAGGACAGGGGGGGAAAATGAAAAACTGTTTTTT.

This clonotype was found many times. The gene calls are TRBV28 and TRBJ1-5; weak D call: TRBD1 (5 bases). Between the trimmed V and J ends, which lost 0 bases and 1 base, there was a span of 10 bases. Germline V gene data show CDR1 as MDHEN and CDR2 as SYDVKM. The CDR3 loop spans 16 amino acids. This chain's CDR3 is CASSLWWQGSNQPQHF. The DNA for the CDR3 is TGTGCCAGCAGTTTATGGTGGCAGGGAAGCAATCAGCCCCAGCATTTT.

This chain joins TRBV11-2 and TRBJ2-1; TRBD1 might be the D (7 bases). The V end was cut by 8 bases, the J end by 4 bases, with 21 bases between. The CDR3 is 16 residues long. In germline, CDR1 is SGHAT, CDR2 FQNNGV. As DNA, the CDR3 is TGTGCCAGCGGCCAGGGGGACTGGCGGACTTACAATGAGCAGTTCTTC. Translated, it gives CASGQGDWRTYNEQFF.

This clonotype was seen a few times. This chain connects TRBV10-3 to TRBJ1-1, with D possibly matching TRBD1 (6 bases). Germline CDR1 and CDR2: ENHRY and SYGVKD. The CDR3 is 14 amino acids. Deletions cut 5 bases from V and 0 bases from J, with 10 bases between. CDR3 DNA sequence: TGTGCCATCAGTAGGCAGGGGTTGAACACTGAAGCTTTCTTT. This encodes CAISRQGLNTEAFF.

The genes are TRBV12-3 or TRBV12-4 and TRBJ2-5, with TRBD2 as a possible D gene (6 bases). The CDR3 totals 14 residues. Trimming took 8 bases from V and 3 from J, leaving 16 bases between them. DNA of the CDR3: TGTGCCAGCGGTCGCGGGGTCGGGGAAGAGACCCAGTACTTC. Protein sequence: CASGRGVGEETQYF.

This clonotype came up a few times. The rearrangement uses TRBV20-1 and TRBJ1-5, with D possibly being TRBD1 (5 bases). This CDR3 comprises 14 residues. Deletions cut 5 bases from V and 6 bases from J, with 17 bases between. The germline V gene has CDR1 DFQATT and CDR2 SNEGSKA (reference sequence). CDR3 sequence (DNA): TGCAGTGCTGACGATGGGGGTGTGGGTCAGCCCCAGCATTTT. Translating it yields CSADDGGVGQPQHF.

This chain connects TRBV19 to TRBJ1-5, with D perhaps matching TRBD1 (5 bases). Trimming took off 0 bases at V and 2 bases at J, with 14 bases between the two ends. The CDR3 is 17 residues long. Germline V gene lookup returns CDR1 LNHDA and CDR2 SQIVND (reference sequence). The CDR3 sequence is CASSIDHGGMGNQPQHF. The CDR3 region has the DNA TGTGCCAGTAGTATAGATCACGGGGGTATGGGCAATCAGCCCCAGCATTTT.

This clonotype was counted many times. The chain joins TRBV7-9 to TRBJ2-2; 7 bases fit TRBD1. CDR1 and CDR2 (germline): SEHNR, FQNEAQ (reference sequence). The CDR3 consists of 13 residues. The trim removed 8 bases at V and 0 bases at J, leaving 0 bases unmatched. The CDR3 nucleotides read TGTGCCAGCGGACAGGCGAACACCGGGGAGCTGTTTTTT. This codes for CASGQANTGELFF. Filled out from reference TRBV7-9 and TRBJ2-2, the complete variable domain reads DTGVSQNPRHKITKRGQNVTFRCDPISEHNRLYWYRQTLGQGPEFLTYFQNEAQLEKSRLLSDRFSAERPKGSFSTLEIQRTEQGDSAMYLCASGQANTGELFFGEGSRLTVL.

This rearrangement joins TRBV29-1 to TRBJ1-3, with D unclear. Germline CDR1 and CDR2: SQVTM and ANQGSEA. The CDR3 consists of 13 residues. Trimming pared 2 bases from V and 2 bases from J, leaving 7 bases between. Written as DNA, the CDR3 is TGCAGCGTTGAAATCGGTCCTGGAAACACCATATATTTT. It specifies CSVEIGPGNTIYF.

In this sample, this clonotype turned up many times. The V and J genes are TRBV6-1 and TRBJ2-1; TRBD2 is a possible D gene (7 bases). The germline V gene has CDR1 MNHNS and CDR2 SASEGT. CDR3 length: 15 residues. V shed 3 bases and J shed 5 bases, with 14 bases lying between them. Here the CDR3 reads CASSEGGGPHNEQFF. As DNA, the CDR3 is TGTGCCAGCAGTGAGGGGGGGGGGCCCCACAATGAGCAGTTCTTC.

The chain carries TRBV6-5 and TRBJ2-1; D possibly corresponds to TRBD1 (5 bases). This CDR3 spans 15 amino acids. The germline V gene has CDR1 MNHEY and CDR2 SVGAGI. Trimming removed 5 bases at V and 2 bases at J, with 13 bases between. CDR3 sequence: CASSQDSRTYNEQFF. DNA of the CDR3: TGTGCCAGCAGTCAAGACAGCCGTACCTACAATGAGCAGTTCTTC.